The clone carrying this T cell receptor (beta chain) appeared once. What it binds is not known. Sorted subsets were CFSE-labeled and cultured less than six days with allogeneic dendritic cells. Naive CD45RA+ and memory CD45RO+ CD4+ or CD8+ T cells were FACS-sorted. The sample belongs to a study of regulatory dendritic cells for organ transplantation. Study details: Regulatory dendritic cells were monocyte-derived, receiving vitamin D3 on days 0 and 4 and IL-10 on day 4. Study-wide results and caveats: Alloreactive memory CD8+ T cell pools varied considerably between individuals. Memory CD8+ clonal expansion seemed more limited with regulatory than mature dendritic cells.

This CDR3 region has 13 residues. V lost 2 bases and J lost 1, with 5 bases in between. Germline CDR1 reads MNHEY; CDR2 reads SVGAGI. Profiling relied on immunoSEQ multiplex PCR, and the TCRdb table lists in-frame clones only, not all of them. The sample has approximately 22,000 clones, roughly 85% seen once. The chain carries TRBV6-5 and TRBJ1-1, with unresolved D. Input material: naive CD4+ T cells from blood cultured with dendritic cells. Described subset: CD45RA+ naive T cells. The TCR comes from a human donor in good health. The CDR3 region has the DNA TGTGCCAGCAGTTACAGGCAGAACACTGAAGCTTTCTTT. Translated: CASSYRQNTEAFF.